This record looks at one TCR beta chain sequence and its context. Its specificity is unknown. The source of the sample is a study of monozygotic twins with inflammatory bowel disease. Each UMI, carrying a 6-nucleotide sample barcode, came from template switching. TCRdb processed the 5' RACE reads again and assigns one entry to each CDR3 protein, with no DNA. The sample totals nearly 450,000 distinct CDR3 sequences. Broader study findings: Repertoire similarity matched across concordant and discordant twins, perhaps owing to limited power.

The length of the CDR3 is 14 residues. Germline V gene lookup returns CDR1 LGHNA and CDR2 YSLEER. This clonotype was obtained from a human donor with ulcerative colitis or Crohn's disease, or a healthy co-twin of an affected twin (not recorded which). The genes are TRBV4-3 and TRBJ2-3. The sequencing sample was made of blood. The CDR3 here is CASSQVGTLDTQYF.